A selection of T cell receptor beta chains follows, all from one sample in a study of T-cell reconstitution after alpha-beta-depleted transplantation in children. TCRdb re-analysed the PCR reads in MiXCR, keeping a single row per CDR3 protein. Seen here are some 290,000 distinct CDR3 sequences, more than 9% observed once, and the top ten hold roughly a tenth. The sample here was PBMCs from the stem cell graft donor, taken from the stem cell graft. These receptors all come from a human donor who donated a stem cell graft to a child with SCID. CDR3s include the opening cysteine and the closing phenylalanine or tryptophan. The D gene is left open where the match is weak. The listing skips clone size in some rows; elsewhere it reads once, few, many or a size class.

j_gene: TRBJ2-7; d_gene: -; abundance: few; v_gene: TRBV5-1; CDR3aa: CASRTDYYEQYF; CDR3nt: TGCGCCAGCAGGACGGACTACTACGAGCAGTACTTC
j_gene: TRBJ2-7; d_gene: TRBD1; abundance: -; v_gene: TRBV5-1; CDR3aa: CASSLEGQGSYEQYF; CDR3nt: TGCGCCAGCAGCTTGGAGGGACAGGGATCCTACGAGCAGTACTTC
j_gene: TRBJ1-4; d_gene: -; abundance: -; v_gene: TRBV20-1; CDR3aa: CSARVGGTATNEKLFF; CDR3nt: TGCAGTGCTAGAGTAGGAGGGACCGCAACTAATGAAAAACTGTTTTTT
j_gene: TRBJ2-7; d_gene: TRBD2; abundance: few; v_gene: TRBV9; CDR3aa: CASSPSWRGGSYEQYF; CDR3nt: TGTGCCAGCAGCCCGTCCTGGCGGGGGGGCTCCTACGAGCAGTACTTC
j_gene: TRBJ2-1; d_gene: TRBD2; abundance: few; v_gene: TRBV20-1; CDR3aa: CSARDTMAGVNEQFF; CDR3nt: TGCAGTGCTAGAGATACGATGGCGGGGGTGAATGAGCAGTTCTTC
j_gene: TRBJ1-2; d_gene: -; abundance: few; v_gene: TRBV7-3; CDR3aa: CASSSRLSAFNGYTF; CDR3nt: TGTGCCAGCAGCTCACGTCTCTCCGCGTTCAATGGCTACACCTTC
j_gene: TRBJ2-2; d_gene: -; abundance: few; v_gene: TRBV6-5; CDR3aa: CASSSWGGVSGELFF; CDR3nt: TGTGCCAGCAGTTCCTGGGGCGGGGTATCCGGGGAGCTGTTTTTT
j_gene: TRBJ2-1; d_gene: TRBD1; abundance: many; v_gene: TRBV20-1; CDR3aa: CSAPGQASREQFF; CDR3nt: TGCAGTGCGCCGGGACAGGCCTCCCGGGAGCAGTTCTTC
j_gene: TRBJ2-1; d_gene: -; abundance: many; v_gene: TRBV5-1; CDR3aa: CASTQGISYNEQFF; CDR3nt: TGCGCCAGCACCCAGGGGATCTCCTACAATGAGCAGTTCTTC
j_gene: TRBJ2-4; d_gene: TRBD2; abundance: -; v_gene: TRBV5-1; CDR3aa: CASSRGLAGLGQAKNIQYF; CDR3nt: TGCGCCAGCAGCCGAGGACTAGCGGGGTTGGGGCAAGCCAAAAACATTCAGTACTTC
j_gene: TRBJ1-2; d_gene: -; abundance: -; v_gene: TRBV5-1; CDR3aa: CASMGLAIYGYTF; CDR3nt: TGCGCCAGCATGGGACTTGCGATCTATGGCTACACCTTC
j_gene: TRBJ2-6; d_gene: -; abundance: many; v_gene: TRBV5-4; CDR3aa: CASSLEGSGANVLTF; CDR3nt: TGTGCCAGCAGCTTGGAGGGCTCTGGGGCCAACGTCCTGACTTTC
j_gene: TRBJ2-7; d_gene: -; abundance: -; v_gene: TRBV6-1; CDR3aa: CASSRGVFYEQYF; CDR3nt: TGTGCCAGCAGTCGAGGGGTTTTTTACGAGCAGTACTTC
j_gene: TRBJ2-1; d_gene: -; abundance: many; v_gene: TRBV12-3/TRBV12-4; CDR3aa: CASSPQAYNEQFF; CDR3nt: TGTGCCAGCAGTCCCCAGGCCTACAATGAGCAGTTCTTC
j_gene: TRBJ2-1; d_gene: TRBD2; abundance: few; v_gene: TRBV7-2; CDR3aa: CASSLVVGTSGNEQFF; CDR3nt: TGTGCCAGCAGCTTAGTTGTCGGGACTAGTGGCAATGAGCAGTTCTTC
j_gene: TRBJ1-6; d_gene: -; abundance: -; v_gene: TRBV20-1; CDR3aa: CSARRTESSYNSPLHF; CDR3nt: TGCAGTGCTAGAAGGACAGAGAGCTCCTATAATTCACCCCTCCACTTT
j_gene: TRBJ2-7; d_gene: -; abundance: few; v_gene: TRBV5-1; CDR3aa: CASSLVGEGARSYEQYF; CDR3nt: TGCGCCAGCAGCTTGGTGGGGGAGGGGGCGCGTTCCTACGAGCAGTACTTC
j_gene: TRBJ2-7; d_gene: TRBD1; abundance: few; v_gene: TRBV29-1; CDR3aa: CSGMTGGYEQYF; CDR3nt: TGCAGCGGGATGACAGGGGGCTACGAGCAGTACTTC
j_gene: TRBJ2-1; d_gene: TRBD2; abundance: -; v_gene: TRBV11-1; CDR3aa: CASSSTGTRGGKLKYNEQFF; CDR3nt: TGTGCCAGCAGTTCCACCGGGACTAGAGGGGGAAAATTGAAATACAATGAGCAGTTCTTC
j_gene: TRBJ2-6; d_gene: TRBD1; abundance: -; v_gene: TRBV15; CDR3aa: CATSRGQGAGGANVLTF; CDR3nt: TGTGCCACCAGCAGAGGACAGGGGGCAGGTGGGGCCAACGTCCTGACTTTC
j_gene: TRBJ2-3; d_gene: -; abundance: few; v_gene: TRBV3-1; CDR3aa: CASSQDPGPDTQYF; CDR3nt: TGTGCCAGCAGCCAAGATCCGGGACCAGATACGCAGTATTTT
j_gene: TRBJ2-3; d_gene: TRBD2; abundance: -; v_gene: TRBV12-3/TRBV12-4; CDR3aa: CATGTSGGAPTDTQYF; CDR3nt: TGTGCCACCGGGACTAGCGGGGGGGCGCCCACAGATACGCAGTATTTT
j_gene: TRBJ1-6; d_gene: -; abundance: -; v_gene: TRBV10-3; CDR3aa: CAISEFQGPSPLHF; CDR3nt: TGTGCCATCAGTGAGTTTCAAGGTCCCTCACCCCTCCACTTT
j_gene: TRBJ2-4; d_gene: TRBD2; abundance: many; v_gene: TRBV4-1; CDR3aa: CASSQGVLLAQAKNIQYF; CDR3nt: TGCGCCAGCAGCCAAGGGGTTCTACTAGCGCAAGCCAAAAACATTCAGTACTTC
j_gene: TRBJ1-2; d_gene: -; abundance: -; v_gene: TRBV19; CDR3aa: CASSITRGPANYGYTF; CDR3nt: TGTGCCAGTAGTATTACGAGGGGCCCCGCGAACTATGGCTACACCTTC
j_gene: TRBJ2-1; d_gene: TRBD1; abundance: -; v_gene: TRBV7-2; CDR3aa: CASSTRGNNEQFF; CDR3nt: TGTGCCAGCAGCACCAGGGGGAACAATGAGCAGTTCTTC
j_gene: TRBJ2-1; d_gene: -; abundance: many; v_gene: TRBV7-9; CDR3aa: CASSLAPGSFSYNEQFF; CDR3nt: TGTGCCAGCAGCTTAGCGCCAGGGAGTTTCTCCTACAATGAGCAGTTCTTC
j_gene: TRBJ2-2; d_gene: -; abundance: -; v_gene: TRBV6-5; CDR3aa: CASSYVEFTGELFF; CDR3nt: TGTGCCAGCAGTTACGTTGAGTTTACCGGGGAGCTGTTTTTT